This T cell receptor (beta chain) was obtained from a study of cytomegalovirus exposure and HLA in healthy donors. This clone was detected once. The target antigen is unknown. Overall study findings and caveats: Highly shared sequence variants in one cluster were likely a sequencing artifact.

The primer mix had 60 Vbeta and 13 Jbeta primers. Generated by immunoSEQ multiplex PCR, the TCRdb table keeps only in-frame clones and is missing some. This table holds 180,000 or so clones, roughly 74% found once. The sequenced sample was PBMCs. This clonotype originated in a female donor in good health and CMV-seronegative.

The CDR3 here is CASSNLKTTSYYGYTF. The CDR3, as DNA: TGTGCCAGCAGTAATCTCAAGACAACCTCCTACTATGGCTACACCTTC. This chain uses TRBV25-1 with TRBJ1-2; unclear D gene. The CDR3 has 16 amino acids. Between the trimmed V and J ends, which lost 5 bases and 3 bases, there was a span of 19 bases. Germline CDR1 and CDR2: MGHDK and SYGVNS.